This T cell receptor beta chain was sequenced in a study of cytomegalovirus exposure and HLA in healthy donors. The study, taken as a whole, reports: Later analysis suggested most CMV-associated TCR beta chains were HLA-restricted.

Germline V CDR1 and CDR2: SGHDT, YYEEEE. The ends were cut back, 4 bases at V and 2 bases at J, with 18 bases in the middle. This CDR3 is built from 16 residues. Comments on this clone: What it binds is unknown.

Use of 60 Vbeta and 13 Jbeta primers characterized the PCR. Method: immunoSEQ multiplex PCR; TCRdb's copy keeps in-frame clones and lacks some. Recorded for this sample: roughly 200,000 clones. This clonotype was obtained from a girl aged 2-15 years in good health and CMV-seropositive. Source material: PBMCs. The V gene is TRBV5-6, the J gene TRBJ1-2; maybe TRBD1 (5 bases). This CDR3 reads CASSPDPGGINYGYTF. In DNA, the CDR3 is TGTGCCAGCAGCCCCGATCCCGGGGGGATAAACTATGGCTACACCTTC.